These T cell receptor beta chains were read from a single sample in a study of T-cell memory formation after mild COVID-19. From the 5' RACE reads, TCRdb called clonotypes with MiXCR, one entry per CDR3 protein. There are around 36,000 distinct CDR3 sequences in the sample; over 10% occur only once, and 25% to 30% lies in the top ten. Sequencing was performed on PBMCs or a T cell subset sorted from them (not recorded which). These TCRs come from a man between 18 and 29 years old who had mild COVID-19 (a few samples of this study predate the infection). Cell type and time point are not known. CDR3s include the opening cysteine and the closing phenylalanine or tryptophan. The order of the fields is V gene, D gene, J gene, clone size, CDR3 DNA, CDR3 protein. The D gene is left open where the match is weak. Clone size is shown for a subset of rows, as once, few, many or a class of expanded clone.

TRBV7-8	TRBD2	TRBJ2-5	many	TGTGCCAGCAGCTTAGTCCGACTAGCGGGGACAGAGACCCAGTACTTC	CASSLVRLAGTETQYF
TRBV7-7	TRBD1	TRBJ1-1	many	TGTGCTAGCAGATGGGACAGGGAGGGGAGCGGGATGAACACTGAAGCTTTCTTT	CASRWDREGSGMNTEAFF
TRBV18	TRBD1	TRBJ2-3	few	TGTGCCAGCTCACAGAGGGGGCAAAGCACAGATACGCAGTATTTT	CASSQRGQSTDTQYF
TRBV12-3/TRBV12-4	.	TRBJ1-2	many	TGTGCCAGCAGTCCAGGGCGACAGGCTAACTATGGCTACACCTTC	CASSPGRQANYGYTF
TRBV4-3	TRBD2	TRBJ2-1	medium-sized	TGCGCCAGCAGCCAAGAGCTAGCGGGGGAAGGCAATGAGCAGTTCTTC	CASSQELAGEGNEQFF
TRBV20-1	TRBD2	TRBJ2-7	few	TGCAGTGGACTAGCGGGGGGCCTTGCCTACGAGCAGTACTTC	CSGLAGGLAYEQYF
TRBV5-1	.	TRBJ2-3	many	TGCGCCAGCAGCTTCACCCACAGCACAGATACGCAGTATTTT	CASSFTHSTDTQYF
TRBV3-1	TRBD1	TRBJ2-3	many	TGTGCCAGCAGCCCCCGGGACAGGGGGCATCTGGACGCAGATACGCAGTATTTT	CASSPRDRGHLDADTQYF
TRBV9	TRBD1	TRBJ1-1	.	TGTGCCAGCAGCGCCTACCCCACGGGACAGGTGAATATGAACACTGAAGCTTTCTTT	CASSAYPTGQVNMNTEAFF
TRBV15	.	TRBJ1-5	.	TGTGCCACCAGGGACCGACAGGATAGCAATCAGCCCCAGCATTTT	CATRDRQDSNQPQHF
TRBV24-1	.	TRBJ2-1	.	TGTGCCACCAGTGATGGGGACTCCCGGCACAATGAGCAGTTCTTC	CATSDGDSRHNEQFF
TRBV7-2	.	TRBJ1-2	few	TGTGCCAGCAGCTCTCGGGCGACAGGCGGGGATAGGGGGTGCACCTTC	CASSSRATGGDRGCTF
TRBV12-3/TRBV12-4	.	TRBJ1-1	many	TGTGCCAGCAGTTTGACCGCGGCAACTAGGGCTAGGGACACTGAAGCTTTCTTT	CASSLTAATRARDTEAFF
TRBV4-1	TRBD1	TRBJ1-4	.	TGCGCCAGCAGCCCCCGGGACAGAGCAACTAATGAAAAACTGTTTTTT	CASSPRDRATNEKLFF
TRBV4-2	.	TRBJ2-1	many	TGTGCCAGCAGCCAAGACCCCGGGGCCCCTTACAATGAGCAGTTCTTC	CASSQDPGAPYNEQFF
TRBV6-2/TRBV6-3	.	TRBJ2-5	few	TGTGCCAGCAGTTACGTGGGGGAGACCCAGTACTTC	CASSYVGETQYF
TRBV7-6	.	TRBJ2-3	.	TGTGCCAGCAGCTCCTGGACGTTAACAGATACGCAGTATTTT	CASSSWTLTDTQYF
TRBV6-6	TRBD1	TRBJ1-2	many	TGTGCCAGCAGTTACTCCAGTCCGGGACAGGGCTATGGCTACACCTTC	CASSYSSPGQGYGYTF
TRBV20-1	.	TRBJ1-5	many	TGCAGTGCTAGAAACCGGGACACCCATCAGCCCCAGCATTTT	CSARNRDTHQPQHF
TRBV5-1	TRBD1	TRBJ2-5	many	TGCGCCAGCAGCTTGGGGGACAGCTCCGGGGAGACCCAGTACTTC	CASSLGDSSGETQYF
TRBV7-9	.	TRBJ2-7	.	TGTGCCAGCAGCTTAGCGGGGTTCTCCTACGAGCAGTACTTC	CASSLAGFSYEQYF
TRBV7-9	.	TRBJ2-1	many	TGTGCCAGCAGCTCGCCGGAGAGTTACAATGAGCAGTTCTTC	CASSSPESYNEQFF
TRBV7-6	TRBD1	TRBJ1-4	many	TGTGCCAGCAGCCCGTCGCAGGGGGCTTCGCAGGAAAAACTGTTTTTT	CASSPSQGASQEKLFF
TRBV5-1	.	TRBJ2-7	many	TGCGCCAGCAGCTTAGAGCCGGGCTACTCCTACGAGCAGTACTTC	CASSLEPGYSYEQYF
TRBV11-2	.	TRBJ2-3	many	TGTGCCAGCAGCTTAGGTAGAAGGTTGTATTTT	CASSLGRRLYF
TRBV24-1	.	TRBJ1-5	few	TGTGCCACCAGTGCGGGGGCGTCGGGTCAGCCCCAGCATTTT	CATSAGASGQPQHF
TRBV30	.	TRBJ2-3	.	TGTGCCTGGAGCGAGGTCAGGAGAAGCACAGATACGCAGTATTTT	CAWSEVRRSTDTQYF
TRBV9	.	TRBJ1-2	.	TGTGCCAGCAGCGTAGGCGGGGGCGATGGCTACACCTTC	CASSVGGGDGYTF